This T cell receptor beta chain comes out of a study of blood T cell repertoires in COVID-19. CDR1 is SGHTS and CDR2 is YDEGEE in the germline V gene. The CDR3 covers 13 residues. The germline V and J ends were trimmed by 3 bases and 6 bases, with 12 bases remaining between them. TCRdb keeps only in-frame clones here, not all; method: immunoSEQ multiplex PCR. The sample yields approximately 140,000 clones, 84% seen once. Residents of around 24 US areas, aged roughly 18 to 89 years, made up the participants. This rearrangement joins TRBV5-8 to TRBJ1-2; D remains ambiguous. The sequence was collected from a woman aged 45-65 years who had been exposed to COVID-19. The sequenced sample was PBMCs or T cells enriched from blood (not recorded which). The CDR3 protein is CASSSQRAHGYTF. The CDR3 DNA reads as TGTGCCAGCAGCTCACAGAGGGCCCATGGCTACACCTTC.